Below are 19 T cell receptor beta chains sequenced from a single sample in a study of T-cell memory formation after mild COVID-19. Using its own MiXCR run on the 5' RACE reads, TCRdb lists one record per CDR3 protein. The sample yields roughly 100,000 distinct CDR3 sequences, approximately 16% seen once. Sequencing was done on a sample of PBMCs or a T cell subset sorted from them (not recorded which). All receptors derive from a man aged 18 to 30 who had mild COVID-19 (a few samples of this study predate the infection). Cell type and time point are not known.

Only a few counts were recorded for this clonotype. The V and J genes are TRBV7-8 and TRBJ2-1; TRBD2 agrees at 8 bases. CDR1 and CDR2 from the germline V gene are SGHVS and FQNEAQ. This CDR3 region has 15 residues. The ends lost 8 bases at V and 9 bases at J; junction bases unmatched: 15. In DNA form, the CDR3 reads TGTGCCAGCTGTCGAACGGGGGGGCTCCGGGGTGAGCAGTTCTTC. Translating gives CASCRTGGLRGEQFF.

In this sample, this clonotype turned up a few times. The V gene is TRBV3-1, the J gene TRBJ2-3, with D perhaps assigned TRBD1 or TRBD2 (5 bases each). V was clipped by 0 bases and J by 8 bases, with 21 bases between them. CDR1 and CDR2 (germline): LGHDT, YNNKEL (reference sequence). This CDR3 region has 17 residues. CDR3 protein: CASSQDFLRGLRATQYF. The CDR3 DNA follows: TGTGCCAGCAGCCAAGATTTCCTCCGGGGCCTAAGAGCTACGCAGTATTTT.

This sequence joins TRBV12-3 or TRBV12-4 and TRBJ2-1, with D perhaps matching TRBD2 (5 bases). The CDR3 has 16 amino acids. V lost 8 bases to trimming and J lost 7 bases, with 24 bases between them. CDR3: CASRLGGGNPMNEQFF. The DNA of the CDR3 is TGTGCCAGCCGCCTCGGTGGAGGAAACCCGATGAATGAGCAGTTCTTC.

Only a few counts were recorded for this clonotype. The chain has TRBV7-2 and TRBJ2-3; 13 bases match TRBD2. The CDR3 runs to 15 residues. The germline gives CDR1 SGHTA, CDR2 FQGNSA. V dropped 5 bases and J dropped 4; count of bases not matched to a gene: 3. The CDR3 region has the DNA TGTGCCAGCAGCCCCGGACTAGCGGGGGCAGATACGCAGTATTTT. It translates to CASSPGLAGADTQYF. The full variable domain, completed using reference TRBV7-2 and TRBJ2-3, is GAGVSQSPSNKVTEKGKDVELRCDPISGHTALYWYRQSLGQGLEFLIYFQGNSAPDKSGLPSDRFSAERTGGSVSTLTIQRTQQEDSAVYLCASSPGLAGADTQYFGPGTRLTVL.

This clonotype was detected ten times or more. One end of the junction varies from germline; a read error may be responsible. The J gene is TRBJ2-1, the V gene TRBV27; 7 bases are shared with TRBD2. The CDR3 spans 15 residues. Germline V CDR1 and CDR2: MNHEY, SMNVEV (reference sequence). CDR3 residues: CASSLGTTSHNEQFF. As DNA, the CDR3 is TGTGCCAGCAGTTTGGGGACTACCTCCCACAATGAGCAGTTCTTC.

This clonotype was seen only a few times. The V and J genes are TRBV7-9 and TRBJ2-2; 10 bases match TRBD2. Germline V gene data show CDR1 as SEHNR and CDR2 as FQNEAQ (reference sequence). There are 16 residues in the CDR3. Trimming at V came to 7 bases and at J to 0 bases, leaving 5 bases not matched to a gene. The DNA of the CDR3 is TGTGCCAGCACCATTAGCGGGGGGCCGAACACCGGGGAGCTGTTTTTT. Its translation: CASTISGGPNTGELFF.

This clonotype has more than one count but fewer than ten. The chain employs TRBV6-6 and TRBJ1-2, with unresolved D. Deletions cut 0 bases from V and 8 bases from J, with 10 bases between. Germline V gene sequence: CDR1 MNHNY, CDR2 SVGAGI (reference sequence). CDR3 length: 13 residues. The CDR3 reads CASSYSPWVGYTF. CDR3 coding DNA: TGTGCCAGCAGTTACTCCCCGTGGGTAGGCTACACCTTC.

The chain has TRBV6-2 or TRBV6-3 and TRBJ2-2; D is uncertain. V shed 0 bases and J shed 0 bases, with 8 bases lying between them. Per germline, CDR1 MNHEY and CDR2 SVGEGT. CDR3 length equals 16 residues. Written as DNA, the CDR3 is TGTGCCAGCAGTTACTCAGGGATCTCGAACACCGGGGAGCTGTTTTTT. Its translation is CASSYSGISNTGELFF.

This clonotype showed up just a few times. V is TRBV4-3 and J is TRBJ2-1; 7 bases align to TRBD2. The germline V gene encodes CDR1 LGHNA and CDR2 YSLEER. The CDR3 covers 16 residues. With 3 bases clipped from V and 4 bases from J, the junction kept 9 bases outside the gene matches. This chain's CDR3 is CASSHPGWGGYNEQFF. CDR3 DNA sequence: TGCGCCAGCAGCCACCCAGGGTGGGGGGGGTACAATGAGCAGTTCTTC.

This chain links TRBV7-9 with TRBJ2-6, with 7 bases identical to TRBD1. The CDR3 sequence is 19 residues long. Germline loops: CDR1 SEHNR, CDR2 FQNEAQ (reference sequence). With 4 bases clipped from V and 4 bases from J, the junction kept 16 bases outside the gene matches. The CDR3 nucleotides are TGTGCCAGCAGCTCCGTACAGACAGGGTACCCCGACGGGGCCAACGTCCTGACTTTC. Protein product: CASSSVQTGYPDGANVLTF.

A few counts support this clonotype. The chain is built from TRBV4-1 and TRBJ1-2; D is unresolved. Trimming stripped 6 bases from V and 0 bases from J, with 14 bases between. CDR1 MGHRA and CDR2 YSYEKL come from the germline V gene. This CDR3 has 15 amino acids. The CDR3 loop is CASRSEEDSNYGYTF. The DNA of the CDR3 is TGCGCCAGCAGATCTGAGGAGGACTCTAACTATGGCTACACCTTC.

J is TRBJ2-7 and V is TRBV13, with unresolved D. There are 15 residues in the CDR3. Trimming removed 5 bases from V and 0 bases from J, with 14 bases in between. Germline V gene lookup returns CDR1 PRHDT and CDR2 FYEKMQ (reference sequence). The CDR3 protein is CASSERRRSSYEQYF. The CDR3 DNA reads TGTGCCAGCAGCGAACGACGGAGAAGCTCCTACGAGCAGTACTTC.

The rearrangement links TRBV7-9 to TRBJ2-7; D uncertain. The germline CDR1 and CDR2 sequences are SEHNR and FQNEAQ (reference sequence). The CDR3 loop spans 18 amino acids. Trimming removed 3 bases from V and 3 bases from J, with 24 bases in between. The CDR3 reads CASSFYPMTRHKGYEQYF. In DNA, the CDR3 is TGTGCCAGCAGCTTCTACCCCATGACGCGTCATAAAGGCTACGAGCAGTACTTC.

On this clonotype itself: A read error may account for a junction end that differs from germline. The chain recombines TRBV7-9 with TRBJ2-5; 7 bases match TRBD1. Per germline, CDR1 SEHNR and CDR2 FQNEAQ (reference sequence). The CDR3 spans 14 residues. The CDR3 protein is CANSPQGQQETQYF. The CDR3, as DNA: TGTGCCAACAGCCCTCAGGGACAGCAAGAGACCCAGTACTTC. The whole variable domain, filled in from reference TRBV7-9 and TRBJ2-5, reads DTGVSQNPRHKITKRGQNVTFRCDPISEHNRLYWYRQTLGQGPEFLTYFQNEAQLEKSRLLSDRFSAERPKGSFSTLEIQRTEQGDSAMYLCANSPQGQQETQYFGPGTRLLVL.

The V gene is TRBV5-1, the J gene TRBJ2-1; no definite D call. V was clipped by 4 bases and J by 10 bases, with 9 bases between them. CDR3 size: 11 residues. Germline V gene lookup returns CDR1 SGHRS and CDR2 YFSETQ. The CDR3 protein is CASSLLVEQFF. The CDR3 nucleotides read TGCGCCAGCAGCCTCTTGGTAGAGCAGTTCTTC.

This clonotype has just a few counts. This chain uses TRBV5-6 with TRBJ1-2, with D possibly being TRBD1 (5 bases). CDR1 is SGHDT and CDR2 is YYEEEE in the germline V gene. Trimming shortened V by 0 bases and J by 3 bases, and 9 bases separated the two germline ends. The CDR3 totals 14 residues. The CDR3: CASSLGDGDYGYTF. The CDR3 bases are TGTGCCAGCAGCTTGGGGGACGGGGACTATGGCTACACCTTC.

The chain couples TRBV4-1 to TRBJ2-5, with a weak D call TRBD2 (5 bases). The CDR3 covers 15 residues. CDR1 and CDR2 (germline): MGHRA, YSYEKL. Between the trimmed V and J ends, which lost 0 bases and 1 base, there was a span of 9 bases. The CDR3 nucleotides read TGCGCCAGCAGCCAAGATCGGGGTTCCCAAGAGACCCAGTACTTC. Encoded protein: CASSQDRGSQETQYF.

This rearrangement joins TRBV7-9 to TRBJ2-5; D is unresolved. Germline values: CDR1 SEHNR, CDR2 FQNEAQ (reference sequence). Trimming removed 5 bases from V and 3 bases from J, with 13 bases in between. This CDR3 spans 14 amino acids. DNA for the CDR3: TGTGCCAGCAGCCGTTCAGGACGGGAAGAGACCCAGTACTTC. Protein product: CASSRSGREETQYF.

This rearrangement joins TRBV7-3 to TRBJ2-1, with 10 nucleotides matching TRBD2. Unmatched junction bases numbered 7, after V lost 2 bases and J lost 3 bases. The CDR3 has 17 residues. The V gene's germline CDR1 is SGHTA and CDR2 FQGTGA. The CDR3 coding sequence is TGTGCCAGCAGCTTACCGGCTAGCGGGGGCCTCTACAATGAGCAGTTCTTC. Translated: CASSLPASGGLYNEQFF.